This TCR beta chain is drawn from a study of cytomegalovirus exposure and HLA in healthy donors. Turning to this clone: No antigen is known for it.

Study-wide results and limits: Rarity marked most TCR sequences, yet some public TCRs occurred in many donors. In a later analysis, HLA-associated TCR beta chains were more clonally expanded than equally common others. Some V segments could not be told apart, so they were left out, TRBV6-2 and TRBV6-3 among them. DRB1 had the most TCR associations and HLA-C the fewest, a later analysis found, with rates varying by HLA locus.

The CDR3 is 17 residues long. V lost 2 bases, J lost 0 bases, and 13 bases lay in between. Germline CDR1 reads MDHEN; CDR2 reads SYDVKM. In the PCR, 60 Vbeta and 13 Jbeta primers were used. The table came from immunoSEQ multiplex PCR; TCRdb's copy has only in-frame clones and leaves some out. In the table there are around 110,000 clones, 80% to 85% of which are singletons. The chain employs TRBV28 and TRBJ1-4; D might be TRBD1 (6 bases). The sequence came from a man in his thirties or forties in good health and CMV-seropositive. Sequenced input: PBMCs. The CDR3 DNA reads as TGTGCCAGCAGTTTAGTTCAGGGGATCGCAACTAATGAAAAACTGTTTTTT. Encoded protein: CASSLVQGIATNEKLFF.